This entry describes one TCR beta chain. The antigen is undetermined. In the authors' workflow: ImmunoSEQ supplied junction-only sequences lacking quality scores, so filtering was different. The assay was immunoSEQ multiplex PCR, and TCRdb's table has in-frame clones only and misses some. D and trimming were read from the DNA, whereas the V and J calls and clone size are those reported in that table. The table records a few hundred thousand clones, about 96% of them present only once. This sample stems from a study of shared clonotypes between healthy human individuals. Germline CDR1 and CDR2: MDHEN and SYDVKM. The CDR3 extends over 15 amino acids. V was clipped by 6 bases and J by 4 bases; unmatched bases: 11. Study findings and constraints: Sequencing depth was expected to affect clonotype sharing among donors. The study generally estimated greater richness for naive than memory subsets. The generation probabilities recorded for non-shared clonotypes fell below those of clonotypes shared by all four donors.

This sequence originates from a woman between 25 and 40 years old in good health. Sequencing input: naive CD4+ T cells sorted from blood. Sample subset: CD45RA+ positively selected. The genes are TRBV28 and TRBJ2-5, with TRBD1 matching 7 bases. Here the CDR3 reads CASSKTGLGRETQYF. The CDR3 bases are TGTGCCAGCAGCAAGACAGGGTTAGGTAGAGAGACCCAGTACTTC. The variable domain in full, with the rest retrieved from reference TRBV28 and TRBJ2-5, is DVKVTQSSRYLVKRTGEKVFLECVQDMDHENMFWYRQDPGLGLRLIYFSYDVKMKEKGDIPEGYSVSREKKERFSLILESASTNQTSMYLCASSKTGLGRETQYFGPGTRLLVL.